The entry that follows covers one TCR beta chain sequence. No antigen is known for it. This sample is drawn from a study of shared clonotypes between healthy human individuals. Background on the study: Serving as donors were two women and three men, whose ages spanned 18 to 49. Study results and limitations: Depth of sequencing was expected to influence donor clonotype sharing. Clonotypes shared by all four sorted-subset donors had higher generation probabilities than non-shared clonotypes. Sharing across four donors was highest in naive CD4 (around 5%) and lowest in memory CD8 (roughly 0.4%).

Data came from immunoSEQ multiplex PCR; TCRdb stores just in-frame clones and leaves some out. The table includes around 690,000 clones, about 90% detected once. V lost 5 bases, J lost 5 bases, and 10 bases lay in between. In germline, CDR1 is SGHAT, CDR2 FQNNGV. The length of the CDR3 is 12 residues. The TCR was taken from a man aged 18 to 29 in good health. Some clones in this sample may be carry-over from other donors' samples. Sample: memory CD8+ T cells from PBMCs. Subset: CD45RO+ cells pooled with CCR7-negative TemRA cells. The genes are TRBV11-2 and TRBJ2-7, with D unresolved. CDR3 in DNA: TGTGCCAGCAGCCCCCGGGTCCACGAGCAGTACTTC. As protein: CASSPRVHEQYF.